The 24 T cell receptor beta chains below were found in one sample sequenced in a study of blood T cell repertoires in COVID-19. TCRdb's copy holds only in-frame clones and misses some; the assay was immunoSEQ multiplex PCR. Of around 210,000 clones listed, about 90% were seen once; the top ten hold around 8.9%. The sample consisted of PBMCs or T cells enriched from blood (not recorded which). Receptor source: a woman aged 18-30 years who had recovered from COVID-19.

This clone has just one count. V usage is TRBV29-1 and J usage is TRBJ2-7; D not resolved. CDR1 SQVTM and CDR2 ANQGSEA come from the germline V gene. Trimming took off 5 bases at V and 2 bases at J, with 4 bases between the two ends. The CDR3 runs 10 residues. This chain's CDR3 is CSVFTYEQYF. As DNA, the CDR3 is TGCAGCGTTTTTACCTACGAGCAGTACTTC.

This rearrangement joins TRBV21-1 to TRBJ2-3; TRBD1, as called in the table, went unchecked against the DNA. TRBV21-1 has pseudogene status. The CDR3 has 17 residues. The CDR3 coding sequence is TGTGCCAGCAGCAAAGCGCTGGACAGGGCAAGTAAAGTTACGCAGTATTTT. The encoded protein is CASSKALDRASKVTQYF.

The chain is built from TRBV7-3 and TRBJ2-2, with TRBD1 identical over 10 bases. CDR1 and CDR2 from the germline V gene are SGHTA and FQGTGA. This CDR3 is built from 15 residues. Trimming cost V 3 bases and J 5 bases; bases outside gene matches: 3. The CDR3 nucleotides are TGTGCCAGCAGCTTGGGACAGGGGTGGACCGGGGAGCTGTTTTTT. Protein: CASSLGQGWTGELFF. The variable domain in full, with the rest retrieved from reference TRBV7-3 and TRBJ2-2, is GAGVSQTPSNKVTEKGKYVELRCDPISGHTALYWYRQSLGQGPEFLIYFQGTGAADDSGLPNDRFFAVRPEGSVSTLKIQRTERGDSAVYLCASSLGQGWTGELFFGEGSRLTVL.

V is TRBV6-5 and J is TRBJ1-6; 7 nucleotides line up with TRBD1. The CDR3 covers 14 residues. Per germline, CDR1 MNHEY and CDR2 SVGAGI. The V and J ends lost 3 bases and 7 bases, in that order; junction bases with no gene match: 3. CDR3 sequence reads: CASSYSRGNSPLHF. The CDR3 nucleotides are TGTGCCAGCAGTTATTCCAGGGGGAATTCACCCCTCCACTTT.

The chain is built from TRBV9 and TRBJ2-5; tentatively, D is TRBD2 (5 bases). CDR3 size: 14 residues. Looked up from germline, CDR1 is SGDLS and CDR2 is YYNGEE. Between the trimmed V and J ends, which lost 4 bases and 4 bases, there was a span of 14 bases. The CDR3 loop is CASSPTGFRETQYF. The CDR3 DNA is TGTGCCAGCAGCCCGACGGGATTTCGAGAGACCCAGTACTTC.

CDR3 bases: TGTGCCAGCAGCCCAACTCAAGCGGGGGGCCATGACAATGAGCAGTTCTTC. It encodes CASSPTQAGGHDNEQFF. V gene TRBV3-1 (or the pseudogene TRBV3-2) combines with J gene TRBJ2-1; 9 nucleotides agree with TRBD2. CDR1 and CDR2 (germline): LGHDT, YNNKEL (reference sequence). Trimming cost V 4 bases and J 5 bases; bases outside gene matches: 12. This CDR3 is 17 amino acids long.

CDR3 sequence (DNA): TGTGCCAGCCGACAGGGCCCCTATTCACCCCTCCACTTT. Its protein is CASRQGPYSPLHF. The chain has TRBV14 and TRBJ1-6; 7 bases match TRBD1. Unmatched junction bases numbered 6, after V lost 8 bases and J lost 8 bases. The length of the CDR3 is 13 residues. Germline V gene sequence: CDR1 SGHDN, CDR2 FVKESK.

V gene TRBV5-1 combines with J gene TRBJ2-7; 7 nucleotides agree with TRBD1. V dropped 4 bases and J dropped 6; count of bases not matched to a gene: 4. The CDR3 runs to 12 residues. CDR1 and CDR2 (germline): SGHRS, YFSETQ. CDR3 residues: CASSGTGAEQYF. CDR3 nucleotide sequence: TGCGCCAGCAGCGGAACAGGGGCCGAGCAGTACTTC.

The chain combines TRBV30 with TRBJ1-1; the D is unclear. The germline V gene encodes CDR1 GTSNPN and CDR2 SVGIG (reference sequence). This CDR3 is built from 13 residues. Between the trimmed V and J ends, which lost 0 bases and 0 bases, there was a span of 5 bases. The CDR3 sequence: CAWSVLMNTEAFF. For the CDR3, the DNA is TGTGCCTGGAGTGTACTAATGAACACTGAAGCTTTCTTT.

The chain couples TRBV5-1 to TRBJ1-1; no reliable D call. V was shortened by 4 bases and J by 1 base, with 11 bases between the two germline ends. The CDR3 is 14 residues long. In germline, CDR1 is SGHRS, CDR2 YFSETQ. The CDR3 bases are TGCGCCAGCAGCGACCTAGTGGGGAACACTGAAGCTTTCTTT. Amino acids: CASSDLVGNTEAFF.

This clone was counted a single time. CDR3 loop: CASSIPGDRANEKLFF. The DNA of the CDR3 is TGTGCCAGTAGTATCCCCGGGGACAGGGCTAATGAAAAACTGTTTTTT. V usage is TRBV19 and J usage is TRBJ1-4, with TRBD1 matching 9 bases. Trimming removed 3 bases from V and 3 bases from J; junction bases left unmatched: 5. Looked up from germline, CDR1 is LNHDA and CDR2 is SQIVND (reference sequence). The CDR3 is made up of 16 amino acids.

The chain has TRBV5-5 and TRBJ1-1; D is uncertain. Between the trimmed V and J ends, which lost 6 bases and 1 base, there was a span of 16 bases. CDR1 SGHKS and CDR2 YYEKEE come from the germline V gene (reference sequence). The CDR3 sequence is 15 residues long. CDR3 region: CASNARAETNTEAFF. CDR3 nucleotides: TGTGCCAGCAACGCGAGGGCCGAAACGAACACTGAAGCTTTCTTT. Combining the CDR3 with reference TRBV5-5 and TRBJ1-1 gives the whole variable domain DAGVTQSPTHLIKTRGQQVTLRCSPISGHKSVSWYQQVLGQGPQFIFQYYEKEERGRGNFPDRFSARQFPNYSSELNVNALLLGDSALYLCASNARAETNTEAFFGQGTRLTVV.

The gene calls are TRBV5-6 and TRBJ1-1, with TRBD1 as a possible D gene (6 bases). Deletions cut 5 bases from V and 3 bases from J, with 14 bases between. Germline-derived CDR1 and CDR2 are SGHDT and YYEEEE. The CDR3 has 14 residues. In DNA form, the CDR3 reads TGTGCCAGCAGGCCCGGGACACTTTACACTGAAGCTTTCTTT. It yields the protein CASRPGTLYTEAFF.

The V call is TRBV3-1 (or the pseudogene TRBV3-2), the J call TRBJ1-2, with 7 positions matching TRBD1. CDR1 is LGHDT and CDR2 is YNNKEL in the germline V gene (reference sequence). V lost 0 bases, J lost 4 bases, and 11 bases stayed unmatched. This CDR3 is 17 amino acids long. DNA for the CDR3: TGTGCCAGCAGCCAAGATCAAAGGACAGGTCCTTCCTATGGCTACACCTTC. This codes for CASSQDQRTGPSYGYTF.

The chain couples TRBV18 to TRBJ2-2, with 7 bases matching TRBD2. The CDR3 loop spans 15 amino acids. The J segment lost 4 bases and the V segment lost 3 bases, leaving 5 bases of the junction unmatched. Germline V gives CDR1 KGHSH, CDR2 LQKENI. The CDR3 nucleotides read TGTGCCAGCTCACCGGGACTACCGAGCACCGGGGAGCTGTTTTTT. Protein: CASSPGLPSTGELFF.

This clone was counted once. The chain carries TRBV30 and TRBJ2-2; D is unclear. Germline assignment: CDR1 GTSNPN and CDR2 SVGIG (reference sequence). V lost 3 bases and J 7 bases, leaving 12 bases between the germline ends. The CDR3 length is 13 residues. CDR3 in amino acids: CAWRISRVGELFF. The CDR3 DNA reads TGTGCCTGGAGGATTAGTCGGGTCGGGGAGCTGTTTTTT. The entire variable domain, with the rest obtained from reference TRBV30 and TRBJ2-2, is as follows: SQTIHQWPATLVQPVGSPLSLECTVEGTSNPNLYWYRQAAGRGLQLLFYSVGIGQISSEVPQNLSASRPQDRQFILSSKKLLLSDSGFYLCAWRISRVGELFFGEGSRLTVL.

V usage is TRBV27 and J usage is TRBJ1-2, with 8 bases lining up with TRBD1. This CDR3 contains 14 residues. V gave up 7 bases and J gave up 6 bases; unmatched junction bases: 10. From germline, CDR1 is MNHEY and CDR2 SMNVEV (reference sequence). CDR3 sequence (DNA): TGTGCCAGCAAGGCCTCGGACAGGGAAAATGGCTACACCTTC. Its translation: CASKASDRENGYTF.

The V call is TRBV2, the J call TRBJ1-1, with D possibly matching TRBD1 (5 bases). Germline V gives CDR1 SNHLY, CDR2 FYNNEI. This CDR3 comprises 14 residues. The V end was cut by 3 bases, the J end by 7 bases, with 15 bases between. The CDR3 DNA reads as TGTGCCAGCAGTGAGGTGGGGGTCGGGGGTGAAGCTTTCTTT. Amino acids: CASSEVGVGGEAFF. Looking up the rest from reference TRBV2 and TRBJ1-1 gives the full variable domain: EPEVTQTPSHQVTQMGQEVILRCVPISNHLYFYWYRQILGQKVEFLVSFYNNEISEKSEIFDDQFSVERPDGSNFTLKIRSTKLEDSAMYFCASSEVGVGGEAFFGQGTRLTVV.

The gene calls are TRBV28 and TRBJ1-2; TRBD1 matches 7 bases. After removal of 9 bases from V and 3 bases from J, the junction contained 19 bases not matched to a gene. Germline V gene lookup returns CDR1 MDHEN and CDR2 SYDVKM. The CDR3 is made up of 17 amino acids. In DNA form, the CDR3 reads TGTGCCAGTCGGCACTACAACACAGGGGTCGTGGACTATGGCTACACCTTC. This gives the protein CASRHYNTGVVDYGYTF.

The table lists this clone with a few counts. This chain connects TRBV16 to TRBJ1-2, with 9 bases that match TRBD1. This CDR3 spans 15 amino acids. Trimming at V came to 4 bases and at J to 4 bases, leaving 7 bases not matched to a gene. Germline V gives CDR1 KGHSY, CDR2 FQNENV. The CDR3, as DNA: TGTGCCAGCAGCCCCTCGGGACAGGGCCCCTATGGCTACACCTTC. Translated: CASSPSGQGPYGYTF.

The chain carries TRBV18 and TRBJ2-7, with 10 bases fitting TRBD1. V lost 4 bases to trimming and J lost 4 bases; unmatched junction nucleotides: 4. Per germline, CDR1 KGHSH and CDR2 LQKENI. The CDR3 loop spans 14 amino acids. The CDR3 nucleotides are TGTGCCAGCTCACTAGGGACAGGGGAATACGAGCAGTACTTC. Protein: CASSLGTGEYEQYF.

The V and J genes are TRBV6-5 and TRBJ2-1; no reliable D call. V lost 8 bases, J lost 0 bases, and 11 bases lay in between. Germline V gene data show CDR1 as MNHEY and CDR2 as SVGAGI. The CDR3 totals 14 residues. The CDR3: CASSRRSSYNEQFF. The DNA of the CDR3 is TGTGCCAGCTCTAGACGGAGCTCCTACAATGAGCAGTTCTTC.

The chain employs TRBV6-5 and TRBJ2-7; D gene uncertain. The CDR3 covers 13 residues. CDR1 MNHEY and CDR2 SVGAGI come from the germline V gene. The V and J ends lost 6 bases and 3 bases respectively, with 12 bases between them. Here the CDR3 reads CASRRNLYYEQYF. The DNA for the CDR3 is TGTGCCAGCAGACGAAACTTGTACTACGAGCAGTACTTC.

This rearrangement joins TRBV27 to TRBJ1-1; the D gene is possibly TRBD1 (6 bases). The CDR3 runs to 17 residues. The germline V gene encodes CDR1 MNHEY and CDR2 SMNVEV (reference sequence). V was trimmed by 10 bases and J by 4 bases, leaving 28 bases between them. CDR3 DNA: TGTGCCACCAAAAGTGGTGGGGGCACCTTAAGACTCACTGAAGCTTTCTTT. It codes for CATKSGGGTLRLTEAFF.